The clone carrying this TCR beta chain was seen only a few times. Time point meaning: patch test 3, about 24 weeks after DPC sensitization. Stated treatment: therapeutic diphenylcyclopropenone sensitization with weekly scalp DPC. The CDR3 runs 15 residues. V shed 8 bases, J shed 3 bases, and the junction held 11 bases outside the gene matches. CDR1 and CDR2 (germline): SNHLY, FYNNEI. MiXCR, applied by TCRdb to the RACE reads, yields one record per CDR3 protein. Of approximately 80,000 distinct CDR3 sequences listed, about 10% are singletons. The data derive from a study of human T cells and chemical hapten exposure.

This sequence originates from a woman in her forties or fifties with alopecia areata. Some clones in this sample may be carry-over from other donors' samples. The V and J genes are TRBV2 and TRBJ2-7; 9 bases line up with TRBD1. This specimen consisted of whole blood, obtained in connection with sensitization to the hapten diphenylcyclopropenone (DPC). CDR3 region: CASASGTGNIYEQYF. DNA of the CDR3: TGTGCCAGCGCATCAGGGACAGGGAACATCTACGAGCAGTACTTC.